A selection of T cell receptor beta chains follows, all from one sample in a study of radiotherapy plus CTLA-4 blockade in lung cancer. Method: immunoSEQ multiplex PCR; TCRdb's copy keeps in-frame clones and lacks some. The sample holds approximately 89,000 clones, around 79% seen once. The material sequenced was peripheral blood, taken from a patient treated with radiotherapy plus ipilimumab. Every receptor here comes from a human donor with non-small cell lung cancer who had a partial response to radiotherapy plus ipilimumab. Some clones in this sample may be carry-over from other donors' samples. Each CDR3 is given with its conserved first and last residue.

CDR3: CASSPPLSGDNEQFF
V: TRBV18

CDR3: CASSFQVFSPLHF
V: TRBV28

CDR3: CASSVGLAGLTDTQYF
V: TRBV9

CDR3: CASSPQTNAEPQHF
V: TRBV27

CDR3: CAWSSGLNQPQHF
V: TRBV30

CDR3: CASRGLALNEQFF
V: TRBV5-5

CDR3: CASSISTSGRISTGELFF
V: TRBV5-1

CDR3: CASSRDRGLAETQYF
V: TRBV6-5

CDR3: CASSLGLAYEQYF
V: TRBV7-8

CDR3: CASSQGTTFEFEGYSNQPQHF
V: TRBV23-1

CDR3: CASSALTGQETGNTIYF
V: TRBV9

CDR3: CASSRAGGQTDTQYF
V: TRBV28